This is a list of T cell receptor beta chains from one sample in a study of T cell responses to AZD1222 COVID-19 vaccine. The protocol was immunoSEQ multiplex PCR, while the TCRdb copy is restricted to in-frame clones and leaves out a portion. The table includes 65,000 to 85,000 clones, 90% detected once. The specimen was peripheral blood, collected on day 0 of AZD1222 vaccination. These receptors came from an adult in good health. The CDR3 runs from the conserved cysteine through the conserved F or W. D genes are given only for firm matches. Size values are once, few and many counts, or a class for expanded clones, and some rows have none.

v_call: TRBV28
d_call: TRBD1
clone_size: .
j_call: TRBJ1-4
cdr3_aa: CASSRQGDEKLFF
cdr3_nt: TGTGCCAGCAGCCGACAGGGGGATGAAAAACTGTTTTTT

v_call: TRBV5-4
d_call: .
clone_size: few
j_call: TRBJ1-2
cdr3_aa: CASSFTQGLYTF
cdr3_nt: TGTGCCAGCAGCTTTACTCAGGGGCTCTACACCTTC

v_call: TRBV19
d_call: TRBD1
clone_size: .
j_call: TRBJ2-1
cdr3_aa: CASSGDRAFGDEQFF
cdr3_nt: TGTGCCAGTAGTGGGGACAGGGCGTTTGGCGATGAGCAGTTCTTC

v_call: TRBV7-8
d_call: .
clone_size: .
j_call: TRBJ1-1
cdr3_aa: CASSLAPGLNTEAFF
cdr3_nt: TGTGCCAGCAGCTTAGCCCCGGGCCTGAACACTGAAGCTTTCTTT

v_call: TRBV7-3
d_call: .
clone_size: .
j_call: TRBJ2-1
cdr3_aa: CASSLGGPGTNEQFF
cdr3_nt: TGTGCCAGCAGCTTAGGAGGCCCTGGGACTAATGAGCAGTTCTTC

v_call: TRBV27
d_call: .
clone_size: once
j_call: TRBJ2-2
cdr3_aa: CASSLLATTNTGELFF
cdr3_nt: TGTGCCAGCAGTTTATTAGCCACAACGAACACCGGGGAGCTGTTTTTT

v_call: TRBV2
d_call: TRBD1
clone_size: .
j_call: TRBJ1-5
cdr3_aa: CASSAGQNQPQHF
cdr3_nt: TGTGCCAGCAGCGCGGGACAGAATCAGCCCCAGCATTTT

v_call: TRBV19
d_call: .
clone_size: .
j_call: TRBJ2-3
cdr3_aa: CASSTGTYITDTQYF
cdr3_nt: TGTGCCAGTAGTACCGGGACTTATATAACAGATACGCAGTATTTT

v_call: TRBV11-2
d_call: .
clone_size: .
j_call: TRBJ2-3
cdr3_aa: CASSLAGRTDTQYF
cdr3_nt: TGTGCCAGCAGCTTAGCGGGGAGAACAGATACGCAGTATTTT

v_call: TRBV11-2
d_call: .
clone_size: .
j_call: TRBJ2-1
cdr3_aa: CASSLAGGPYNEQFF
cdr3_nt: TGTGCCAGCAGCTTAGCGGGGGGCCCCTACAATGAGCAGTTCTTC